The T cell receptor beta chain described here comes from a study of technical replicates of blood from a few donors. Germline values: CDR1 SGHRS, CDR2 YFSETQ. V lost 4 bases to trimming and J lost 4 bases; unmatched junction nucleotides: 6. The CDR3 has 15 residues. Profiled with immunoSEQ multiplex PCR; TCRdb holds only in-frame clones, not every one. This sample has around 80,000 clones; roughly 98% occur once, and the top ten carry approximately 0.15%. This TCR was sampled from a human donor in good health. The material sequenced was T cells isolated from PBMCs. This chain uses TRBV5-1 with TRBJ1-2; 11 nucleotides align to TRBD1. The CDR3 DNA follows: TGCGCCAGCAGCAATGGACAGGGGGCGATCTATGGCTACACCTTC. Its protein product is CASSNGQGAIYGYTF.